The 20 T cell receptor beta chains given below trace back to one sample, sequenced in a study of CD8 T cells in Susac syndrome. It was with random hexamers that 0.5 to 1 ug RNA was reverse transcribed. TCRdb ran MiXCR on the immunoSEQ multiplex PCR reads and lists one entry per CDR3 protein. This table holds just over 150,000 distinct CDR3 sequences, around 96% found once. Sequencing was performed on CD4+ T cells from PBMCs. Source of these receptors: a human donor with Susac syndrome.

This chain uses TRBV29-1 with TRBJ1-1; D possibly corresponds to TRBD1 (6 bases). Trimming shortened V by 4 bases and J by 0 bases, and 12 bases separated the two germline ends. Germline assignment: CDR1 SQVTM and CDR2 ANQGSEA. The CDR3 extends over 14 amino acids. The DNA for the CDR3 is TGCAGCGTTGTAGTAGGGGGGTTGAACACTGAAGCTTTCTTT. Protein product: CSVVVGGLNTEAFF.

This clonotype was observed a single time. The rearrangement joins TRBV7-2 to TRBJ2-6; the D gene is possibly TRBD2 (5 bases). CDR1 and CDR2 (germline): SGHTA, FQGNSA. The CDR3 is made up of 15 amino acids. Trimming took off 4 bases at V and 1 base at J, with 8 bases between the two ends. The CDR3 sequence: CASSWRVSGANVLTF. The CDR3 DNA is TGTGCCAGCAGCTGGCGGGTTTCTGGGGCCAACGTCCTGACTTTC. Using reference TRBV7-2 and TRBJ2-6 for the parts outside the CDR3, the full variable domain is GAGVSQSPSNKVTEKGKDVELRCDPISGHTALYWYRQSLGQGLEFLIYFQGNSAPDKSGLPSDRFSAERTGGSVSTLTIQRTQQEDSAVYLCASSWRVSGANVLTFGAGSRLTVL.

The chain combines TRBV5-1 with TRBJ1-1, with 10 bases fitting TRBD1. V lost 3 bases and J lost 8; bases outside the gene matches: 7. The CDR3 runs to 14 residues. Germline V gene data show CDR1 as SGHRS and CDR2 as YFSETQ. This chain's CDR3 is CASSSTGTGEEAFF. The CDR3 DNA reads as TGCGCCAGCAGCTCGACCGGGACAGGGGAAGAAGCTTTCTTT. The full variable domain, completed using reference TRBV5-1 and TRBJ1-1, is KAGVTQTPRYLIKTRGQQVTLSCSPISGHRSVSWYQQTPGQGLQFLFEYFSETQRNKGNFPGRFSGRQFSNSRSEMNVSTLELGDSALYLCASSSTGTGEEAFFGQGTRLTVV.

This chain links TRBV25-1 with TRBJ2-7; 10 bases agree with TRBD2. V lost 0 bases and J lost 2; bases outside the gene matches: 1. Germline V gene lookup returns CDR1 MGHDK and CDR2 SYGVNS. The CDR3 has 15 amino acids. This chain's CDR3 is CASSEYLAGAYEQYF. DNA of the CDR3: TGTGCCAGCAGTGAATACCTAGCGGGGGCCTACGAGCAGTACTTC.

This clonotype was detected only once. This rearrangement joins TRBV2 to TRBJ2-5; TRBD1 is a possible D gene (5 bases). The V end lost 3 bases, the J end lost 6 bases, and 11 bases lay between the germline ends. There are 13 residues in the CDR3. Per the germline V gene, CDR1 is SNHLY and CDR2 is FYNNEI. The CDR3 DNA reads TGTGCCAGCAGTGAGTCCAGGGTAAAGACCCAGTACTTC. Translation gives CASSESRVKTQYF.

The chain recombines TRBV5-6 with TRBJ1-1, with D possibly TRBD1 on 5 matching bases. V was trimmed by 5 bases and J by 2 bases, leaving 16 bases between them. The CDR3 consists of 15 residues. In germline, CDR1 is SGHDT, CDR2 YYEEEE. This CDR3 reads CASRNSGTGNTEAFF. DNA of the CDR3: TGTGCCAGCAGGAATTCCGGGACGGGAAACACTGAAGCTTTCTTT.

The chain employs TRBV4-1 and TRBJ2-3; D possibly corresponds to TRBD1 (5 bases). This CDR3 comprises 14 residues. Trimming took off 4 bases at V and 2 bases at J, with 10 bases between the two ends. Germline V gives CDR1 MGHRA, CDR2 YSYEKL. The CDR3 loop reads CASSLQVITDTQYF. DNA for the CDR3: TGCGCCAGCAGCCTACAGGTTATCACAGATACGCAGTATTTT.

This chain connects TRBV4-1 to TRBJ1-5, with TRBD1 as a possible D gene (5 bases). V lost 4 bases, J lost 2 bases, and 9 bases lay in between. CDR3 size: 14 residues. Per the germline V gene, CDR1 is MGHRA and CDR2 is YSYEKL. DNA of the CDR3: TGCGCCAGCAGCCCCGGAGGGGGCAATCAGCCCCAGCATTTT. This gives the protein CASSPGGGNQPQHF.

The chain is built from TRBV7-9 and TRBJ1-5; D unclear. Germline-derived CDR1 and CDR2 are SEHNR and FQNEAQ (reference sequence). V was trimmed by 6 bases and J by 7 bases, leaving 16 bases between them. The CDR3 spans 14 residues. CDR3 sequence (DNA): TGTGCCAGCAGTACCACCGGGCCCCACCAGCCCCAGCATTTT. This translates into CASSTTGPHQPQHF.

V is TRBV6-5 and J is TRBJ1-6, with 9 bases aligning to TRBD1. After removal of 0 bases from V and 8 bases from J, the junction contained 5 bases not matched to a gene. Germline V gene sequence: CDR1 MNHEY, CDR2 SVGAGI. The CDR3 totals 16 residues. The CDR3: CASSYSAGTGYSPLHF. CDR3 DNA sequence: TGTGCCAGCAGTTACTCGGCTGGGACAGGGTATTCACCCCTCCACTTT.

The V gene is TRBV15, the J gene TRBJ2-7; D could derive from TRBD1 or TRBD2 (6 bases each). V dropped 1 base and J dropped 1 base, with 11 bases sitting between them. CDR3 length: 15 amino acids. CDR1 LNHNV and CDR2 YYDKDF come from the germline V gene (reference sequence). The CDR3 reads CATSRGGGTSYEQYF. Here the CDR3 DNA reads TGTGCCACCAGCAGAGGAGGGGGGACATCCTACGAGCAGTACTTC.

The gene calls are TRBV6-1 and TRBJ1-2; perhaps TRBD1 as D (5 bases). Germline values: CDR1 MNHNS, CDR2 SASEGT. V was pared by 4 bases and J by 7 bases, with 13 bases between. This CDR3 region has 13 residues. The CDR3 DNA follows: TGTGCCAGCAGTGCCTCGGGGGAAGCTGGCTACACCTTC. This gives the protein CASSASGEAGYTF.

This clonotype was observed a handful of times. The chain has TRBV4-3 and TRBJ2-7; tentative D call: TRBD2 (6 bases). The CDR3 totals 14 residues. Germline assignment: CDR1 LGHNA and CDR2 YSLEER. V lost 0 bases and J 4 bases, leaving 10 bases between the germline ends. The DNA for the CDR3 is TGCGCCAGCAGCCAAGAGTGGGGGGAATACGAGCAGTACTTC. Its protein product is CASSQEWGEYEQYF.

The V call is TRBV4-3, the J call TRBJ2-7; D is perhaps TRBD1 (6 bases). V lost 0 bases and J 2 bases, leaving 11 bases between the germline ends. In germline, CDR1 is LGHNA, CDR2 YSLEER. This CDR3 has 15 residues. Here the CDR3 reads CASSQDFRGPYEQYF. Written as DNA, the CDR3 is TGCGCCAGCAGCCAAGATTTCAGGGGACCCTACGAGCAGTACTTC.

The CDR3 spells CASSQEQRDQETQYF. In DNA, the CDR3 is TGTGCCAGCAGCCAAGAGCAGCGGGACCAAGAGACCCAGTACTTC. The chain employs TRBV3-1 and TRBJ2-5, with D tentatively TRBD2 (6 bases). Germline-derived CDR1 and CDR2 are LGHDT and YNNKEL (reference sequence). The CDR3 runs to 15 residues. V lost 0 bases and J 0 bases, leaving 8 bases between the germline ends.

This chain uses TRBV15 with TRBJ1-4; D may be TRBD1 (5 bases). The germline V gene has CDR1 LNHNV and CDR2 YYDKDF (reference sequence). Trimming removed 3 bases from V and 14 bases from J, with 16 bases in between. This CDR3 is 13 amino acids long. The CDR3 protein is CATSSDRVGTLFF. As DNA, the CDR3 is TGTGCCACCAGCAGCGATAGGGTGGGGACCCTGTTTTTT.

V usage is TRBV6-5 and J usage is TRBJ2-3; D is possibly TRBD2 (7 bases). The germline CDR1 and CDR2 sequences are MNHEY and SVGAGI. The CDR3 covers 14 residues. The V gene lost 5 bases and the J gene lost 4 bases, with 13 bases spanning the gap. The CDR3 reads CASSRGARADTQYF. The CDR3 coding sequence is TGTGCCAGCAGTCGGGGGGCGCGCGCAGATACGCAGTATTTT.

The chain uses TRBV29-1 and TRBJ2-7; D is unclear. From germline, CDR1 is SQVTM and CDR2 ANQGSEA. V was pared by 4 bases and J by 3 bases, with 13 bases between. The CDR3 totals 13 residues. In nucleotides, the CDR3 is TGCAGCGTTGGACCTATGGGATTCTACGAGCAGTACTTC. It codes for CSVGPMGFYEQYF.

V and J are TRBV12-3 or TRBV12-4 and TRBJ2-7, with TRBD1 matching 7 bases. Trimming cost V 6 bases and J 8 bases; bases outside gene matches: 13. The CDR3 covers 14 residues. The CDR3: CASSVDRDINKQYF. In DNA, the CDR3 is TGTGCCAGCAGCGTAGACAGGGACATCAACAAGCAGTACTTC.

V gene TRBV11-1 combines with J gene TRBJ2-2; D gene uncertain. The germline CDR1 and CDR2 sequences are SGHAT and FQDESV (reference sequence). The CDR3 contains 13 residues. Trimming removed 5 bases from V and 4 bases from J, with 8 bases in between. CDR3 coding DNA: TGTGCCAGCAGCCCTTGGGGCACCGGGGAGCTGTTTTTT. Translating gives CASSPWGTGELFF. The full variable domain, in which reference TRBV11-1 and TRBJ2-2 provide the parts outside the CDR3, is EAEVAQSPRYKITEKSQAVAFWCDPISGHATLYWYRQILGQGPELLVQFQDESVVDDSQLPKDRFSAERLKGVDSTLKIQPAELGDSAMYLCASSPWGTGELFFGEGSRLTVL.